The next 9 T cell receptor beta chains were all read from a single sample in a study of cytomegalovirus exposure and HLA in healthy donors. Using immunoSEQ multiplex PCR, the repertoire was profiled, and TCRdb retains in-frame clones only, with some absent. This sample carries more than 150,000 clones, 84% of them seen once, and the ten largest clones take around 7%. The specimen was PBMCs. The source of these receptors is a man aged 18 to 30 in good health and CMV-seropositive.

CDR3 loop: CASSATRQNHEQYF. The CDR3 nucleotides read TGTGCCAGCAGTGCGACTAGACAGAACCACGAGCAGTACTTC. This sequence joins TRBV6-1 and TRBJ2-7; a possible D gene is TRBD2 (6 bases). The CDR3 sequence is 14 residues long. Trimming shortened V by 4 bases and J by 5 bases, and 15 bases separated the two germline ends. Germline lookup yields CDR1 MNHNS and CDR2 SASEGT.

This chain connects TRBV6-5 to TRBJ2-1; D might be TRBD2 (5 bases). Germline V CDR1 and CDR2: MNHEY, SVGAGI. V dropped 6 bases and J dropped 9 bases, with 15 bases sitting between them. The CDR3 has 13 residues. For the CDR3, the DNA is TGTGCCAGCAGGCGGCTAGCATTCGGTGAGCAGTTCTTC. This encodes CASRRLAFGEQFF.

V is TRBV14 and J is TRBJ1-1; TRBD1 matches at 9 bases. J was trimmed by 7 bases and V by 5 bases; bases with no gene match: 8. Germline V gene sequence: CDR1 SGHDN, CDR2 FVKESK. The CDR3 is made up of 14 amino acids. CDR3 amino acids: CASSKTRTGDEAFF. CDR3 sequence (DNA): TGTGCCAGCAGCAAAACGAGGACAGGGGATGAAGCTTTCTTT.

The chain is built from TRBV7-2 and TRBJ2-2, with D perhaps matching TRBD2 (6 bases). The CDR3 is made up of 14 amino acids. CDR1 is SGHTA, CDR2 FQGNSA, per germline. V was cut by 2 bases and J by 6 bases, with 10 bases left in between. In DNA, the CDR3 is TGTGCCAGCAGCTTAAGGAGGGTGCCCGGGGAGCTGTTTTTT. This sequence encodes CASSLRRVPGELFF.

The rearrangement uses TRBV6-5 and TRBJ2-7; D is uncertain. V lost 0 bases and J lost 0, with 9 bases in between. There are 15 residues in the CDR3. The germline V gene has CDR1 MNHEY and CDR2 SVGAGI. The CDR3 here is CASSYSRLSSYEQYF. The CDR3 DNA is TGTGCCAGCAGTTACTCGCGCCTGAGCTCCTACGAGCAGTACTTC.

This chain uses TRBV6-4 with TRBJ2-2; 11 bases align to TRBD2. CDR3 length: 15 residues. V gave up 3 bases and J gave up 7 bases; unmatched junction bases: 4. The V gene's germline CDR1 is MRHNA and CDR2 SNTAGT. The CDR3 DNA sequence: TGTGCCAGCAGTGAACTAGCGGGAGTCGGCGGGGAGCTGTTTTTT. It specifies CASSELAGVGGELFF.

The V and J genes are TRBV27 and TRBJ2-2, with TRBD1 identical over 8 bases. With V trimmed by 2 bases and J by 1 base, 3 bases remained unmatched. The CDR3 loop spans 16 amino acids. Germline V lookup: CDR1 MNHEY, CDR2 SMNVEV (reference sequence). The CDR3, as DNA: TGTGCCAGCAGTTTAAGGACAGGGAGGAACACCGGGGAGCTGTTTTTT. This encodes CASSLRTGRNTGELFF.

This clone came up a few times. The V call is TRBV28, the J call TRBJ1-1; possibly TRBD1 for D (6 bases). There are 10 residues in the CDR3. Germline V gene sequence: CDR1 MDHEN, CDR2 SYDVKM. The CDR3 reads CATGNTEAFF. The CDR3 nucleotides are TGTGCGACAGGGAACACTGAAGCTTTCTTT.

The rearrangement uses TRBV7-7 and TRBJ2-2; 11 bases match TRBD2. The CDR3 spans 14 residues. The ends lost 5 bases at V and 5 bases at J; junction bases unmatched: 1. In germline, CDR1 is SSHAT, CDR2 FNYEAQ (reference sequence). CDR3 loop: CASSPSGRTGELFF. As DNA, the CDR3 is TGTGCCAGCAGCCCTAGCGGGAGGACCGGGGAGCTGTTTTTT.